This T cell receptor (beta chain) derives from a study of cytomegalovirus exposure and HLA in healthy donors. The CDR3 length is 16 residues. V shed 1 base and J shed 2 bases, with 14 bases lying between them. Germline V gene lookup returns CDR1 MDHEN and CDR2 SYDVKM. Data came from immunoSEQ multiplex PCR; TCRdb stores just in-frame clones and leaves some out. The sample comprises 120,000 or so clones, roughly 87% of which are singletons, and about 1.1% rests with the top ten. This clonotype was sampled from a woman between 18 and 29 years old in good health and CMV-seronegative. The V and J genes are TRBV28 and TRBJ1-1; a weak D match, TRBD1 (6 bases). Source material: PBMCs. CDR3 residues: CASSLFLTGSNTEAFF. The CDR3 nucleotides are TGTGCCAGCAGTTTATTCCTAACAGGGTCCAACACTGAAGCTTTCTTT. Filled out from reference TRBV28 and TRBJ1-1, the complete variable domain reads DVKVTQSSRYLVKRTGEKVFLECVQDMDHENMFWYRQDPGLGLRLIYFSYDVKMKEKGDIPEGYSVSREKKERFSLILESASTNQTSMYLCASSLFLTGSNTEAFFGQGTRLTVV.